Listed here are 13 T cell receptor beta chains from one sample, sequenced in a study of human T cells and chemical hapten exposure. Time point here: patch test 2, 6 weeks after DPC sensitization. Treatment defined: therapeutic diphenylcyclopropenone sensitization with weekly scalp DPC. MiXCR was run by TCRdb on the RACE reads, yielding one entry per CDR3 protein. Of roughly 69,000 distinct CDR3 sequences detected, 9% to 12% appear once; the ten largest clones hold around 6.8%. The source was whole blood, collected in connection with sensitization to the hapten diphenylcyclopropenone (DPC). Receptors originate from a woman aged 50 to 65 with alopecia areata. Some clones in this sample may be carry-over from other donors' samples.

There are many counts of this clonotype. The chain joins TRBV12-3 or TRBV12-4 to TRBJ2-3; possibly TRBD1 for D (5 bases). CDR3 size: 15 residues. Between the trimmed V and J ends, which lost 3 bases and 0 bases, there was a span of 10 bases. CDR3 bases: TGTGCCAGCAGTTTGGGGCCGGATAGCACAGATACGCAGTATTTT. This sequence encodes CASSLGPDSTDTQYF.

This clonotype has a count of ten or more. This chain joins TRBV5-1 and TRBJ2-5; D possibly uses TRBD1 or TRBD2 (5 bases each). This CDR3 region has 15 residues. V lost 2 bases, J lost 0 bases, and 11 bases lay in between. Germline V gives CDR1 SGHRS, CDR2 YFSETQ. CDR3 in amino acids: CASSFGGTHQETQYF. For the CDR3, the DNA is TGCGCCAGCAGCTTTGGGGGAACGCACCAAGAGACCCAGTACTTC.

This clonotype was detected only a few times. The chain recombines TRBV18 with TRBJ2-7; 7 bases agree with TRBD1. CDR1 is KGHSH, CDR2 LQKENI, per germline. The CDR3 is 12 residues long. Trimming removed 8 bases from V and 0 bases from J; junction bases left unmatched: 1. The CDR3 protein is CASRDSSYEQYF. CDR3 sequence (DNA): TGTGCCAGCCGGGACAGCTCCTACGAGCAGTACTTC.

V is TRBV6-5 and J is TRBJ2-1; D gene uncertain. Deletions cut 6 bases from V and 9 bases from J, with 9 bases between. The CDR3 totals 11 residues. Germline V gene data show CDR1 as MNHEY and CDR2 as SVGAGI. The CDR3 spells CASRFGREQFF. CDR3 sequence (DNA): TGTGCCAGCAGATTCGGACGTGAGCAGTTCTTC.

This clonotype has a count of ten or more. The genes are TRBV5-4 and TRBJ2-2, with D maybe TRBD1 (6 bases). V was pared by 9 bases and J by 2 bases, with 11 bases between. The CDR3 is made up of 13 amino acids. Germline V gene sequence: CDR1 SGHNT, CDR2 YYREEE (reference sequence). CDR3 nucleotides: TGTGCCACGGGGACACTTAACACCGGGGAGCTGTTTTTT. Its protein is CATGTLNTGELFF.

This clonotype was recorded a few times. The chain has TRBV9 and TRBJ2-1, with TRBD2 identical over 8 bases. CDR1 and CDR2 (germline): SGDLS, YYNGEE. The CDR3 has 15 amino acids. Unmatched junction bases numbered 8, after V lost 4 bases and J lost 5 bases. CDR3 DNA: TGTGCCAGCAGCCCGGATACTAGCGGCCACAATGAGCAGTTCTTC. Translation: CASSPDTSGHNEQFF.

The sample holds a few counts of this clonotype. The chain links TRBV2 to TRBJ1-2, with D perhaps TRBD1 (6 bases). V dropped 5 bases and J dropped 8 bases, with 15 bases sitting between them. This CDR3 has 13 amino acids. The germline CDR1 and CDR2 sequences are SNHLY and FYNNEI. The CDR3 protein is CASSWNREGGYTF. The CDR3 region has the DNA TGTGCCAGCAGTTGGAACAGGGAAGGAGGCTACACCTTC.

DNA of the CDR3: TGTGCCAGTAGTCCCGGGGACCCGGGGGTAACGGATGAGCAGTTCTTC. This translates into CASSPGDPGVTDEQFF. The chain links TRBV19 to TRBJ2-1; D possibly corresponds to TRBD2 (6 bases). Germline lookup yields CDR1 LNHDA and CDR2 SQIVND (reference sequence). The CDR3 spans 16 residues. The V and J ends lost 5 bases and 8 bases respectively, with 22 bases between them.

This clonotype showed up just a few times. This chain links TRBV5-1 with TRBJ2-5, with 10 bases matching TRBD1. The germline gives CDR1 SGHRS, CDR2 YFSETQ. Germline trimming cut 2 bases from V and 3 bases from J; bases unmatched to any gene: 7. This CDR3 region has 16 residues. CDR3 region: CASSLRQGAVEETQYF. The DNA for the CDR3 is TGCGCCAGCAGCTTACGACAGGGGGCGGTAGAAGAGACCCAGTACTTC.

This clonotype was observed at least ten times. The V call is TRBV7-6, the J call TRBJ1-6, with 8 bases aligning to TRBD1. The CDR3 covers 15 residues. The V gene's germline CDR1 is SGHVS and CDR2 FNYEAQ. J lost 8 bases, V lost 2 bases, and 5 bases had no gene match. The CDR3 reads CASSLRTGRDSPLHF. The CDR3 region has the DNA TGTGCCAGCAGCTTAAGGACAGGGAGGGATTCACCCCTCCACTTT.

This clonotype was counted between two and nine times. The DNA for the CDR3 is TGTGCCATCAGTGGTACTAGCAACACTGAGCAGTTCTTC. Amino acids: CAISGTSNTEQFF. This chain connects TRBV10-3 to TRBJ2-1; D might be TRBD2 (6 bases). With 4 bases removed from V and 9 bases from J, the gap between germline ends came to 13 bases. Germline values: CDR1 ENHRY, CDR2 SYGVKD. The CDR3 is 13 amino acids.

The chain carries TRBV11-1 and TRBJ2-7; D may be TRBD2 (5 bases). The V end lost 8 bases, the J end lost 0 bases, and 8 bases lay between the germline ends. Germline V gene data show CDR1 as SGHAT and CDR2 as FQDESV (reference sequence). The CDR3 is made up of 12 amino acids. CDR3 protein: CASGGASYEQYF. Written as DNA, the CDR3 is TGTGCCAGCGGAGGAGCCTCCTACGAGCAGTACTTC.

This clonotype has ten or more counts. This rearrangement joins TRBV9 to TRBJ2-1, with 14 bases lining up with TRBD2. The CDR3 has 15 amino acids. Germline CDR1 reads SGDLS; CDR2 reads YYNGEE. V was clipped by 0 bases and J by 10 bases; unmatched bases: 3. CDR3 region: CASSVVGLAGVEQFF. The CDR3 DNA is TGTGCCAGCAGCGTAGTGGGACTAGCGGGAGTGGAGCAGTTCTTC.